The next 13 T cell receptor beta chains were all read from a single sample in a study of cytomegalovirus exposure and HLA in healthy donors. Researchers ran the PCR with 60 Vbeta and 13 Jbeta primers. Generated by immunoSEQ multiplex PCR, the TCRdb table keeps only in-frame clones and is missing some. The table has 74,000 or so clones, around 76% seen once. Specimen: PBMCs. These receptors all stem from a male donor in good health and CMV-seropositive.

This chain connects TRBV2 to TRBJ2-2, with D maybe TRBD2 (6 bases). V was trimmed by 4 bases and J by 5 bases, leaving 17 bases between them. CDR1 and CDR2 (germline): SNHLY, FYNNEI. This CDR3 contains 16 residues. DNA of the CDR3: TGTGCCAGCAGTGTTCAGGAGGGCTTAATTACCGGGGAGCTGTTTTTT. Translating gives CASSVQEGLITGELFF.

The CDR3 bases are TGTGCCAGCAGCGAGTACAATGAGCAGTTCTTC. Amino acids: CASSEYNEQFF. The chain has TRBV21-1 and TRBJ2-1; the table's TRBD2 call for D was not verified on the DNA. TRBV21-1 is a recognized pseudogene. This CDR3 region has 11 residues.

This chain joins TRBV28 and TRBJ2-7, with TRBD1 matching 9 bases. V gave up 4 bases and J gave up 4 bases; unmatched junction bases: 2. CDR1 is MDHEN, CDR2 SYDVKM, per germline. The CDR3 extends over 13 amino acids. CDR3 DNA sequence: TGTGCCAGCAGTTCCGGACAGGGGTACGAGCAGTACTTC. The encoded protein is CASSSGQGYEQYF.

This sequence joins TRBV27 and TRBJ1-2, with TRBD1 matching over 8 bases. Germline-derived CDR1 and CDR2 are MNHEY and SMNVEV (reference sequence). Trimming took 8 bases from V and 4 from J; bases not matched to a gene: 6. The CDR3 totals 13 residues. CDR3 in DNA: TGTGCCAGCGCCGGACAGGGAGGCTATGGCTACACCTTC. Amino acids: CASAGQGGYGYTF.

The chain joins TRBV11-2 to TRBJ1-2; D is ambiguous. V was pared by 0 bases and J by 6 bases, with 14 bases between. Germline V CDR1 and CDR2: SGHAT, FQNNGV. This CDR3 has 15 amino acids. In DNA, the CDR3 is TGTGCCAGCAGCTTAGAGATCTACGAGCCTCATGGCTACACCTTC. Translated: CASSLEIYEPHGYTF.

The rearrangement uses TRBV7-9 and TRBJ2-7, with TRBD2 matching over 9 bases. Germline V gene sequence: CDR1 SEHNR, CDR2 FQNEAQ (reference sequence). With V trimmed by 1 base and J by 8 bases, 9 bases remained unmatched. CDR3 length: 15 amino acids. CDR3 DNA sequence: TGTGCCAGCAGCTTAGGGAGCGGGAGGACAACTAAGCAGTACTTC. Amino acid sequence: CASSLGSGRTTKQYF. Full variable domain (rest looked up from reference TRBV7-9 and TRBJ2-7): DTGVSQNPRHKITKRGQNVTFRCDPISEHNRLYWYRQTLGQGPEFLTYFQNEAQLEKSRLLSDRFSAERPKGSFSTLEIQRTEQGDSAMYLCASSLGSGRTTKQYFGPGTRLTVT.

This rearrangement joins TRBV7-7 to TRBJ2-1; TRBD2 matches 10 bases. J gave up 9 bases and V 4 bases, and 6 bases lay outside the gene matches. The CDR3 extends over 14 amino acids. The germline V gene has CDR1 SSHAT and CDR2 FNYEAQ (reference sequence). The CDR3, as DNA: TGTGCCAGCAGCTCGGGGACTAGCGCGGGTGAGCAGTTCTTC. This encodes CASSSGTSAGEQFF.

V is TRBV7-9 and J is TRBJ2-5; 15 bases fit TRBD2. CDR3 length: 16 amino acids. The germline gives CDR1 SEHNR, CDR2 FQNEAQ (reference sequence). V lost 5 bases and J lost 5; bases outside the gene matches: 6. CDR3 amino acids: CASSRTSGGAGETQYF. The DNA of the CDR3 is TGTGCCAGCAGCCGGACTAGCGGGGGGGCCGGGGAGACCCAGTACTTC.

This rearrangement joins TRBV19 to TRBJ1-2; D possibly corresponds to TRBD1 (5 bases). Trimming shortened V by 3 bases and J by 4 bases, and 18 bases separated the two germline ends. Germline CDR1 LNHDA, CDR2 SQIVND (reference sequence). The length of the CDR3 is 16 residues. As DNA, the CDR3 is TGTGCCAGTAGTATGTTGACAAGGAGGGACGGCTATGGCTACACCTTC. Amino acid sequence: CASSMLTRRDGYGYTF.

This chain connects TRBV6-5 to TRBJ2-7; D gene unclear. The ends were cut back, 3 bases at V and 5 bases at J, with 5 bases in the middle. The CDR3 length is 11 residues. Germline values: CDR1 MNHEY, CDR2 SVGAGI. The CDR3 spells CASSYNNEQYF. The CDR3 DNA sequence: TGTGCCAGCAGTTATAATAACGAGCAGTACTTC.

V usage is TRBV28 and J usage is TRBJ1-6; 7 bases line up with TRBD1. The germline V gene has CDR1 MDHEN and CDR2 SYDVKM. The trim removed 4 bases at V and 10 bases at J, leaving 7 bases unmatched. This CDR3 has 14 residues. Here the CDR3 reads CASSSTGDRSPLHF. The CDR3 region has the DNA TGTGCCAGCAGTTCTACAGGGGATCGATCACCCCTCCACTTT.

This chain links TRBV2 with TRBJ2-7; tentative D call: TRBD1 (6 bases). Per the germline V gene, CDR1 is SNHLY and CDR2 is FYNNEI. V shed 6 bases and J shed 2 bases, with 11 bases lying between them. The CDR3 is 13 residues long. This CDR3 is CASSRDTTYEQYF. CDR3 bases: TGTGCCAGCAGCCGGGACACAACCTACGAGCAGTACTTC.

The V gene is TRBV9, the J gene TRBJ2-2, with D possibly TRBD1 on 6 matching bases. V lost 4 bases and J 4 bases, leaving 14 bases between the germline ends. The CDR3 contains 15 residues. Germline CDR1 and CDR2: SGDLS and YYNGEE. The CDR3 nucleotides are TGTGCCAGCAGCATTACCGGGACATTCACCGGGGAGCTGTTTTTT. This gives the protein CASSITGTFTGELFF.